These T cell receptor beta chains were read from a single sample in a study of CD8 T cells in ankylosing spondylitis. TCRdb redid the calling of the 5' RACE reads with MiXCR, one entry per CDR3 protein. The table has 390,000 or so distinct CDR3 sequences, about a fifth seen once. Sequenced material: blood, either unsorted or a sorted T cell fraction (not recorded which). Receptors were obtained from a male donor with ankylosing spondylitis. The CDR3 runs from the conserved cysteine through the conserved F or W. Fields, in order: clone size, V gene, J gene, D gene, CDR3 DNA, CDR3 protein. A D gene is named only where the DNA matches it firmly. The size entry is marked missing in some rows and otherwise reads once, few, many or a size class.

clone size: few
V gene: TRBV5-6
J gene: TRBJ2-7
D gene: .
CDR3 DNA: TGTGCCAGCAGCTCCGGTGGGGTCTACGAGCAGTACTTC
CDR3 protein: CASSSGGVYEQYF

clone size: few
V gene: TRBV27
J gene: TRBJ1-5
D gene: .
CDR3 DNA: TGTGCCAGCAGTTTCTACCGGGGTGTGCAGCCCCAGCATTTT
CDR3 protein: CASSFYRGVQPQHF

clone size: few
V gene: TRBV3-1
J gene: TRBJ2-7
D gene: TRBD2
CDR3 DNA: TGTGCCAGCAGTTCGAGCGGGAGGACCTACGAGCAGTACTTC
CDR3 protein: CASSSSGRTYEQYF

clone size: .
V gene: TRBV11-1
J gene: TRBJ2-1
D gene: TRBD1
CDR3 DNA: TGTGCCAGCATCGCACCGGGACAGGGGGGGCTAGCGGACAATGAGCAGTTCTTC
CDR3 protein: CASIAPGQGGLADNEQFF

clone size: many
V gene: TRBV12-3/TRBV12-4
J gene: TRBJ2-3
D gene: TRBD1
CDR3 DNA: TGTGCCAGCAGCTGGACAGGAAGCACAGATACGCAGTATTTT
CDR3 protein: CASSWTGSTDTQYF

clone size: .
V gene: TRBV2
J gene: TRBJ1-4
D gene: TRBD1
CDR3 DNA: TGTGCCAGCACGGGACAGTCTAATGAAAAACTGTTTTTT
CDR3 protein: CASTGQSNEKLFF

clone size: .
V gene: TRBV12-3/TRBV12-4
J gene: TRBJ2-5
D gene: TRBD1
CDR3 DNA: TGTGCCAGCACTACCGGGACAGGATTGTGGGAGACCCAGTACTTC
CDR3 protein: CASTTGTGLWETQYF

clone size: .
V gene: TRBV4-2
J gene: TRBJ2-3
D gene: .
CDR3 DNA: TGTGCCAGCAGCCAAGGAGCGGAGACTAGCACAGATACGCAGTATTTT
CDR3 protein: CASSQGAETSTDTQYF

clone size: .
V gene: TRBV10-3
J gene: TRBJ1-2
D gene: TRBD1
CDR3 DNA: TGTGCCATCAGTGAGCTCGCGCACAGGGGATATGGCTACACCTTC
CDR3 protein: CAISELAHRGYGYTF

clone size: .
V gene: TRBV11-2
J gene: TRBJ2-3
D gene: TRBD1
CDR3 DNA: TGTGCCAGCAGCTCCCAGGGACAGGGGCCAGATACGCAGTATTTT
CDR3 protein: CASSSQGQGPDTQYF

clone size: .
V gene: TRBV12-3/TRBV12-4
J gene: TRBJ2-3
D gene: TRBD1
CDR3 DNA: TGTGCCAGCAGTTCCGGACAGGGCGCAGATACGCAGTATTTT
CDR3 protein: CASSSGQGADTQYF

clone size: few
V gene: TRBV19
J gene: TRBJ2-1
D gene: TRBD2
CDR3 DNA: TGTGCCAGTAGCCATCAGCGGGAGCATGAGCAGTTCTTC
CDR3 protein: CASSHQREHEQFF

clone size: .
V gene: TRBV5-6
J gene: TRBJ1-5
D gene: TRBD1
CDR3 DNA: TGTGCCAGCAGCCAGAGGACAGGGAGGCAGCCCCAGCATTTT
CDR3 protein: CASSQRTGRQPQHF

clone size: few
V gene: TRBV12-3/TRBV12-4
J gene: TRBJ1-1
D gene: .
CDR3 DNA: TGTGCCAGCAGCCGAGTCCCCACTGAAGCTTTCTTT
CDR3 protein: CASSRVPTEAFF

clone size: many
V gene: TRBV5-1
J gene: TRBJ1-2
D gene: .
CDR3 DNA: TGCGCCAGCACCAACCAGGACAACAACTATGGCTACACCTTC
CDR3 protein: CASTNQDNNYGYTF

clone size: .
V gene: TRBV7-2
J gene: TRBJ1-5
D gene: .
CDR3 DNA: TGTGCCAGCAGCTTAGCGGGAGGGGTATGGAGCAATCAGCCCCAGCATTTT
CDR3 protein: CASSLAGGVWSNQPQHF

clone size: few
V gene: TRBV12-3/TRBV12-4
J gene: TRBJ2-6
D gene: .
CDR3 DNA: TGTGCCAGCAGAAGGTTATCTGGGGCCAACGTCCTGACTTTC
CDR3 protein: CASRRLSGANVLTF

clone size: few
V gene: TRBV20-1
J gene: TRBJ1-2
D gene: .
CDR3 DNA: TGCAGTGCACCAGATACAGGGTTCGGTGGCTACACCTTC
CDR3 protein: CSAPDTGFGGYTF

clone size: few
V gene: TRBV6-2/TRBV6-3
J gene: TRBJ2-5
D gene: .
CDR3 DNA: TGTGCCAGCAGTACCAGCACCCTCCAAGAGACCCAGTACTTC
CDR3 protein: CASSTSTLQETQYF

clone size: .
V gene: TRBV6-6
J gene: TRBJ2-3
D gene: .
CDR3 DNA: TGTGCCAGCATAGGACTACTCACAGATACGCAGTATTTT
CDR3 protein: CASIGLLTDTQYF

clone size: .
V gene: TRBV28
J gene: TRBJ2-7
D gene: .
CDR3 DNA: TGTGCCAGCAGTCTCACTAGTTCCGAGCAGTACTTC
CDR3 protein: CASSLTSSEQYF

clone size: .
V gene: TRBV20-1
J gene: TRBJ1-4
D gene: .
CDR3 DNA: TGCAGTGGGGGGTCTAATGAAAAACTGTTTTTT
CDR3 protein: CSGGSNEKLFF

clone size: few
V gene: TRBV5-1
J gene: TRBJ2-3
D gene: TRBD2
CDR3 DNA: TGCGCCAGCAGCGCCCGGACTAGCGGAAACACAGATACGCAGTATTTT
CDR3 protein: CASSARTSGNTDTQYF

clone size: .
V gene: TRBV7-9
J gene: TRBJ2-7
D gene: .
CDR3 DNA: TGTGCCAGCAGCTTAGACCTCGCCGGACCCTACGAGCAGTACTTC
CDR3 protein: CASSLDLAGPYEQYF

clone size: .
V gene: TRBV5-6
J gene: TRBJ2-3
D gene: .
CDR3 DNA: TGTGCCAGCAGCGCCTTTGGTCTGGCTCGCACAGATACGCAGTATTTT
CDR3 protein: CASSAFGLARTDTQYF

clone size: many
V gene: TRBV18
J gene: TRBJ2-7
D gene: TRBD1
CDR3 DNA: TGTGCCAGCTCCCAGGGACAGGCGGGTGAGCAGTACTTC
CDR3 protein: CASSQGQAGEQYF

clone size: few
V gene: TRBV27
J gene: TRBJ2-5
D gene: TRBD2
CDR3 DNA: TGTGCCAGCAGGCGAAATAGCGGGGAAGAGACCCAGTACTTC
CDR3 protein: CASRRNSGEETQYF

clone size: .
V gene: TRBV14
J gene: TRBJ2-5
D gene: .
CDR3 DNA: TGTGCCAGCAGCCAAGATCTCAGCTCCCAAGAGACCCAGTACTTC
CDR3 protein: CASSQDLSSQETQYF

clone size: many
V gene: TRBV5-1
J gene: TRBJ2-2
D gene: .
CDR3 DNA: TGCGCCAGCAGCCTCTCGGACACCGGGGAGCTGTTTTTT
CDR3 protein: CASSLSDTGELFF

clone size: few
V gene: TRBV20-1
J gene: TRBJ1-1
D gene: .
CDR3 DNA: TGCAGTGCTAGAGTGGAAAGGGGGGATACTTCGAACACTGAAGCTTTCTTT
CDR3 protein: CSARVERGDTSNTEAFF

clone size: many
V gene: TRBV6-1
J gene: TRBJ2-7
D gene: TRBD1
CDR3 DNA: TGTGCCAGCAGTAAACTTTTAGGGACAGGAGCGTACGAGCAGTACTTC
CDR3 protein: CASSKLLGTGAYEQYF

clone size: .
V gene: TRBV27
J gene: TRBJ1-1
D gene: .
CDR3 DNA: TGTGCCAGCAGTCTAACTTCAAGAAACACTGAAGCTTTCTTT
CDR3 protein: CASSLTSRNTEAFF

clone size: .
V gene: TRBV25-1
J gene: TRBJ2-7
D gene: TRBD1
CDR3 DNA: TGTGCCAGCCGGGGACAGGGAGACTACGAGCAGTACTTC
CDR3 protein: CASRGQGDYEQYF

clone size: .
V gene: TRBV20-1
J gene: TRBJ2-3
D gene: .
CDR3 DNA: TGCAGTGCTAGCATACCAGCCGGAGATACGCAGTATTTT
CDR3 protein: CSASIPAGDTQYF

clone size: .
V gene: TRBV2
J gene: TRBJ2-3
D gene: .
CDR3 DNA: TGTGCCAGCAGTGTGGGCCATAGCACAGATACGCAGTATTTT
CDR3 protein: CASSVGHSTDTQYF

clone size: few
V gene: TRBV11-2
J gene: TRBJ1-4
D gene: .
CDR3 DNA: TGTGCCAGCAGCTTATCACCGAATGAAAAACTGTTTTTT
CDR3 protein: CASSLSPNEKLFF

clone size: .
V gene: TRBV6-2/TRBV6-3
J gene: TRBJ2-3
D gene: .
CDR3 DNA: TGTGCCAGCACTACCCTCGCTGAGAGCACAGATACGCAGTATTTT
CDR3 protein: CASTTLAESTDTQYF

clone size: .
V gene: TRBV29-1
J gene: TRBJ2-7
D gene: TRBD2
CDR3 DNA: TGCAGCGTTGTACTTATACTAGCGGGAGTGCAGTACTTC
CDR3 protein: CSVVLILAGVQYF

clone size: .
V gene: TRBV7-3
J gene: TRBJ2-7
D gene: TRBD2
CDR3 DNA: TGTGCCAGCAGCCTAGCGCCTAGCGGGGGGACCTACGAGCAGTACTTC
CDR3 protein: CASSLAPSGGTYEQYF

clone size: few
V gene: TRBV5-1
J gene: TRBJ2-5
D gene: .
CDR3 DNA: TGCGCCACCGCCGAGGGCGGGATTGAGACCCAGTACTTC
CDR3 protein: CATAEGGIETQYF

clone size: .
V gene: TRBV2
J gene: TRBJ2-2
D gene: .
CDR3 DNA: TGTGCCAGCAGCCTGAGTGGGATCGGGGAGCTGTTTTTT
CDR3 protein: CASSLSGIGELFF

clone size: .
V gene: TRBV4-3
J gene: TRBJ2-7
D gene: TRBD2
CDR3 DNA: TGCGCCAGCAGCCAGTTAGCGGGAGAAGGGTACGAGCAGTACTTC
CDR3 protein: CASSQLAGEGYEQYF

clone size: once
V gene: TRBV20-1
J gene: TRBJ1-2
D gene: .
CDR3 DNA: TGCAGTGCTAGAGTTCCAGTAGTCGGCTATGGCTACACCTTC
CDR3 protein: CSARVPVVGYGYTF

clone size: few
V gene: TRBV4-1
J gene: TRBJ1-6
D gene: TRBD1
CDR3 DNA: TGCGCCAGTCGTAACCAGGGGGGGACAGTTAATTCACCCCTCCACTTT
CDR3 protein: CASRNQGGTVNSPLHF

clone size: few
V gene: TRBV28
J gene: TRBJ1-4
D gene: .
CDR3 DNA: TGTGCCAGCAGTTCCCAAAGGGACTCCCACGGGGCTAATGAAAAACTGTTTTTT
CDR3 protein: CASSSQRDSHGANEKLFF

clone size: few
V gene: TRBV21-1
J gene: TRBJ2-5
D gene: .
CDR3 DNA: TGTGCCAGCAGCAAAGGTTTTGGCGGGTCGGGGACCCAGTACTTC
CDR3 protein: CASSKGFGGSGTQYF

clone size: .
V gene: TRBV24-1
J gene: TRBJ2-1
D gene: .
CDR3 DNA: TGTGCCACCGGCAGGACAGCTGATAAGCAGTTCTTC
CDR3 protein: CATGRTADKQFF

clone size: few
V gene: TRBV12-3/TRBV12-4
J gene: TRBJ2-4
D gene: TRBD1
CDR3 DNA: TGTGCCAGCACCCGGACAGGTGGAAAAAACATTCAGTACTTC
CDR3 protein: CASTRTGGKNIQYF

clone size: few
V gene: TRBV3-1
J gene: TRBJ2-3
D gene: TRBD2
CDR3 DNA: TGTGCCAGCAGCCAAGTTGGGAGGGGCACAGATACGCAGTATTTT
CDR3 protein: CASSQVGRGTDTQYF

clone size: .
V gene: TRBV4-1
J gene: TRBJ2-7
D gene: .
CDR3 DNA: TGCGCCAGCAGCCAAGTTGTAGCCAGGGCGACCTACGAGCAGTACTTC
CDR3 protein: CASSQVVARATYEQYF

clone size: .
V gene: TRBV3-1
J gene: TRBJ2-7
D gene: .
CDR3 DNA: TGTGCCAGCAGCCAAGGGGAACCGGACCTCTACGAGCAGTACTTC
CDR3 protein: CASSQGEPDLYEQYF

clone size: few
V gene: TRBV13
J gene: TRBJ2-1
D gene: TRBD2
CDR3 DNA: TGTGCCAGCAGCTATAGCGGGAGGGCCCACAATGAGCAGTTCTTC
CDR3 protein: CASSYSGRAHNEQFF